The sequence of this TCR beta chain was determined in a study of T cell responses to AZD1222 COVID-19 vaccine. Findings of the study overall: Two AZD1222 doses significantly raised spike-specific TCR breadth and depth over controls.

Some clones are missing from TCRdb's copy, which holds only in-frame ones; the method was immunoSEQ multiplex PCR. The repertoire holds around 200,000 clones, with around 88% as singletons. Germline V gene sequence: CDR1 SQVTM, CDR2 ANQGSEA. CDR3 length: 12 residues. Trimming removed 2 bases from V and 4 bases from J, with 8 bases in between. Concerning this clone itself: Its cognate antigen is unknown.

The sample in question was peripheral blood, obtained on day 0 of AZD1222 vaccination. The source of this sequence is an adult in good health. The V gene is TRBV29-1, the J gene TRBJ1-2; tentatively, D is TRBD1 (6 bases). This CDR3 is CSVEPDSYGYTF. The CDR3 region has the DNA TGCAGCGTTGAACCGGACAGCTATGGCTACACCTTC.